This TCR beta chain was identified during a study of blood T cells in healthy people across ages. Primed by a sample-barcoded 5' primer and a J-beta primer mix, a second PCR proceeded for roughly 6 to 12 cycles. TCRdb re-analysed the 5' RACE reads in MiXCR, keeping a single row per CDR3 protein. The data show 1.5 million to 2 million distinct CDR3 sequences, with approximately 30% seen just once and 7.7% held by the top ten. The CDR3 spans 16 residues. Germline V CDR1 and CDR2: SNHLY, FYNNEI. Trimming took 4 bases from V and 0 from J, leaving 13 bases between them. Comments on this clonotype: Its antigen remains unidentified.

Findings of the study overall: TCR beta diversity per million T cells fell roughly linearly with age. Since the PBMCs were unsorted, naive and antigen-experienced cells could not be conclusively compared. Fewer expanded clones and more diversity marked long-lived versus aged donors.

The gene calls are TRBV2 and TRBJ2-1; D possibly matches TRBD1 or TRBD2 (5 bases each). Input material: blood. The TCR was taken from a woman aged 25-40 years in good health. CDR3 loop: CASSVGRAYSYNEQFF. As DNA, the CDR3 is TGTGCCAGCAGTGTGGGGCGGGCCTACTCCTACAATGAGCAGTTCTTC.